This T cell receptor beta chain was captured by sequencing in a study of shared clonotypes between healthy human individuals. The CDR3 extends over 17 amino acids. Unmatched junction bases numbered 7, after V lost 2 bases and J lost 4 bases. The V gene's germline CDR1 is SGDLS and CDR2 YYNGEE. Clones were read by immunoSEQ multiplex PCR, and TCRdb kept only the in-frame ones, dropping some. The sample contains 2 million to 3 million clones, 93% of which appear only once. Adults of Caucasian background living in Nashville, Tennessee made up all donors. The chain recombines TRBV9 with TRBJ2-1; TRBD2 matches at 12 bases. This receptor was taken from a man younger than 35 in good health. Some clones in this sample may be carry-over from other donors' samples. The sample comprised naive CD4+ T cells from PBMCs. The subset here: CD45RA+ positively selected. CDR3 nucleotides: TGTGCCAGCAGCGTTCAGACGACTAGCGGGGGTTACAATGAGCAGTTCTTC. It encodes CASSVQTTSGGYNEQFF.